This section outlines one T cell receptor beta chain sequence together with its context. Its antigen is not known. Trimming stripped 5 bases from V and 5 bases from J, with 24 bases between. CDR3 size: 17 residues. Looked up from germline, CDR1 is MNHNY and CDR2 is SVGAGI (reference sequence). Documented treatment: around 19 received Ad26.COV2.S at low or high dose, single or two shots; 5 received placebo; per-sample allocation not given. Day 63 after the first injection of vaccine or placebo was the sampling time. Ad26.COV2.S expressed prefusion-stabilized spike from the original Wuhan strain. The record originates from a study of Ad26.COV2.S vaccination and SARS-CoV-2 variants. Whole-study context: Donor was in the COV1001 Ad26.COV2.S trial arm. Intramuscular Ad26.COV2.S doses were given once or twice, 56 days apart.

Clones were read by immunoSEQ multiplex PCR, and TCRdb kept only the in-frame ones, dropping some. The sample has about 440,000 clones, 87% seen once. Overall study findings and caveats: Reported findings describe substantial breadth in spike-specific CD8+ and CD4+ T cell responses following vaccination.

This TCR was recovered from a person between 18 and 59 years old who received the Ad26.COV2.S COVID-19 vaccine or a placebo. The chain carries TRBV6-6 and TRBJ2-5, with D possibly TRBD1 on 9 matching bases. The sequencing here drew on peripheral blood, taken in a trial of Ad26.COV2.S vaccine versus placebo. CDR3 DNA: TGTGCCAGCAGTCGGGGGGGTATTAGCGGGACAGGGGAGACCCAGTACTTC. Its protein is CASSRGGISGTGETQYF.